This T cell receptor (beta chain) was identified during a study of cytomegalovirus exposure and HLA in healthy donors. On the study more broadly: Some 80 million unique TCR sequences came from HLA-typed donors in an early release. Findings of the study overall: The later analysis indicated that the majority of CMV-associated TCR beta chains appeared HLA-restricted. Further analysis, carried out later, found HLA-associated TCR beta chains more clonally expanded than equally common other chains.

Remarks on this clone: The antigen remains undetermined.

60 Vbeta and 13 Jbeta primers were used in PCR. Using immunoSEQ multiplex PCR, the repertoire was profiled, and TCRdb retains in-frame clones only, with some absent. The table has 200,000 to 250,000 clones, 60% to 80% seen once. In germline, CDR1 is SGDLS, CDR2 YYNGEE. V was cut by 1 base and J by 2 bases, with 7 bases left in between. CDR3 length equals 15 residues. This TCR was recovered from a woman in her twenties or thirties in good health and CMV-seronegative. The J gene is TRBJ2-6, the V gene TRBV9; the D gene is possibly TRBD2 (6 bases). Specimen: PBMCs. CDR3 amino acids: CASSVTGAGANVLTF. CDR3 bases: TGTGCCAGCAGCGTAACGGGGGCTGGGGCCAACGTCCTGACTTTC. Supplemented by reference TRBV9 and TRBJ2-6, the full variable domain reads DSGVTQTPKHLITATGQRVTLRCSPRSGDLSVYWYQQSLDQGLQFLIQYYNGEERAKGNILERFSAQQFPDLHSELNLSSLELGDSALYFCASSVTGAGANVLTFGAGSRLTVL.